The clone carrying this TCR beta chain has a handful of counts. What it binds is not known. Trimming shortened V by 4 bases and J by 0 bases, and 6 bases separated the two germline ends. CDR1 is ENHRY, CDR2 SYGVKD, per germline. There are 13 residues in the CDR3. These data are taken from a study of T-cell reconstitution after alpha-beta-depleted transplantation in children. Regarding the study as a whole: Diversity of TCRbeta at day 60 was high in some patients, arising from surviving recipient T cells and thymic progenitors. Among T cells one year after transplant, newly produced cells accounted for most counts and diversity.

The TCRbeta library incorporated unique molecular identifiers. TCRdb itself ran the PCR reads through MiXCR, one entry per CDR3 protein. The table lists 540,000 or so distinct CDR3 sequences, around 23% of them singletons. Source: PBMCs, mostly from graft donor cells, taken 360 days after TCRalphabeta/CD19-depleted stem cell transplant. The receptor comes from a boy under two years old who had a stem cell transplant for acute myeloid leukemia, so the T cells may come from the graft donor. The genes are TRBV10-3 and TRBJ1-1; the D is unclear. The CDR3 DNA is TGTGCCATCAGTGGACGATTGAACACTGAAGCTTTCTTT. This encodes CAISGRLNTEAFF.